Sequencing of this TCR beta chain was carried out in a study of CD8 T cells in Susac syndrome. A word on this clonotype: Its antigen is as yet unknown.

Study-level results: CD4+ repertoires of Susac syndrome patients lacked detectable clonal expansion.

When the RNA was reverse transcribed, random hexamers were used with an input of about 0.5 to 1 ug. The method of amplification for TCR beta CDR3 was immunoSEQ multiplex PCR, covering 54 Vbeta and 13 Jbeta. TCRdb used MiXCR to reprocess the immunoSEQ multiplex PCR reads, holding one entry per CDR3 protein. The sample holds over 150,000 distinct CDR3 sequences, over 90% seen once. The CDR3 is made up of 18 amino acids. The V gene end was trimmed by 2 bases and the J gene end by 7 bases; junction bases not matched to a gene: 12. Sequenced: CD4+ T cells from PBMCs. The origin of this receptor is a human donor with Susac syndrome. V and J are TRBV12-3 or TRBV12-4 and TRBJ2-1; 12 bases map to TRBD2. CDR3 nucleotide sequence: TGTGCCAGCAGTTTACGGCTAGCGGGAGGGCTCAGAATAAATGAGCAGTTCTTC. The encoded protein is CASSLRLAGGLRINEQFF.